A single sample gave rise to the 19 T cell receptor beta chains below, sequenced in a study of blood T cells in healthy people across ages. PCR was performed a second time for about 7 to 11 cycles using a sample-barcoded 5' primer and a J-beta primer mix. TCRdb used MiXCR to reprocess the 5' RACE reads, holding one entry per CDR3 protein. Of around 800,000 distinct CDR3 sequences listed, approximately 67% are singletons. The sequenced sample was blood. The receptor source for this set is a man in his thirties or forties in good health.

The J gene is TRBJ2-7, the V gene TRBV7-2, with D possibly being TRBD1 (5 bases). Looked up from germline, CDR1 is SGHTA and CDR2 is FQGNSA. V was shortened by 3 bases and J by 6 bases, with 18 bases between the two germline ends. This CDR3 comprises 15 residues. The CDR3 nucleotides read TGTGCCAGCAGCTTCACAGGTTATGGGCCAGTCGAGCAGTACTTC. Translation gives CASSFTGYGPVEQYF.

A word on this clonotype: One junction end does not reproduce the germline sequence, and a read error may be involved. The rearrangement joins TRBV29-1 to TRBJ2-1; D not resolved. Looked up from germline, CDR1 is SQVTM and CDR2 is ANQGSEA. This CDR3 is built from 11 residues. CDR3 loop: CSGQQFNGQFF. The CDR3 DNA reads TGCAGCGGACAACAATTCAATGGGCAGTTCTTC.

The CDR3 region is CATGRNTEAFF. CDR3 nucleotide sequence: TGTGCCACCGGGAGGAACACTGAAGCTTTCTTT. The V call is TRBV6-2 or TRBV6-3, the J call TRBJ1-1; no firm D call. The CDR3 covers 11 residues. V lost 10 bases and J lost 1, with 7 bases in between. Germline CDR1 MNHEY, CDR2 SVGEGT.

The CDR3 reads CASSHRREKLFF. DNA for the CDR3: TGCGCCAGCAGCCACCGTCGAGAAAAACTGTTTTTT. The rearrangement links TRBV4-3 to TRBJ1-4; no clear D gene. V was clipped by 3 bases and J by 8 bases, with 7 bases between them. The germline V gene encodes CDR1 LGHNA and CDR2 YSLEER. The length of the CDR3 is 12 residues.

The V gene is TRBV7-8, the J gene TRBJ2-1; 8 bases map to TRBD2. V shed 0 bases, J shed 8 bases, and the junction held 12 bases outside the gene matches. CDR3 length: 17 residues. The germline V gene has CDR1 SGHVS and CDR2 FQNEAQ. DNA for the CDR3: TGTGCCAGCAGCTTAGCGGTGGTGACTAGCGTGATGGATGAGCAGTTCTTC. Translated, it gives CASSLAVVTSVMDEQFF.

The gene calls are TRBV11-2 and TRBJ2-3, with TRBD1 matching over 8 bases. With 5 bases clipped from V and 5 bases from J, the junction kept 12 bases outside the gene matches. CDR3 length equals 16 residues. In germline, CDR1 is SGHAT, CDR2 FQNNGV. Written as DNA, the CDR3 is TGTGCCAGCAGCCTATCCGGGACAGGTCCGGGAGATACGCAGTATTTT. Amino acids: CASSLSGTGPGDTQYF. Looking up the rest from reference TRBV11-2 and TRBJ2-3 gives the full variable domain: EAGVAQSPRYKIIEKRQSVAFWCNPISGHATLYWYQQILGQGPKLLIQFQNNGVVDDSQLPKDRFSAERLKGVDSTLKIQPAKLEDSAVYLCASSLSGTGPGDTQYFGPGTRLTVL.

V is TRBV15 and J is TRBJ2-4, with no clear D. The CDR3 runs 15 residues. Germline assignment: CDR1 LNHNV and CDR2 YYDKDF (reference sequence). The V gene lost 0 bases and the J gene lost 8 bases, with 14 bases spanning the gap. The CDR3 DNA is TGTGCCACCAGCAGAGATCGGGCAGGTGGGCACATTCAGTACTTC. Its protein is CATSRDRAGGHIQYF.

The chain employs TRBV4-2 and TRBJ2-5, with 7 positions matching TRBD2. Trimming removed 1 base from V and 3 bases from J; junction bases left unmatched: 11. Germline V gives CDR1 LGHNA, CDR2 YNFKEQ. CDR3 size: 17 residues. The CDR3 reads CASSQGSKRAGEETQYF. The CDR3 region has the DNA TGTGCCAGCAGCCAAGGCAGTAAGCGGGCGGGAGAAGAGACCCAGTACTTC.

CDR3 loop: CSARPPAGGRAYEQYF. The CDR3 DNA sequence: TGCAGTGCTAGACCACCAGCGGGGGGCCGTGCCTACGAGCAGTACTTC. This chain uses TRBV20-1 with TRBJ2-5, with 9 bases lining up with TRBD2. The J call could be wrong; TRBJ2-7 is a better fit for the DNA end. Germline CDR1 DFQATT, CDR2 SNEGSKA (reference sequence). This CDR3 comprises 16 residues.

The V call is TRBV5-1, the J call TRBJ2-7; TRBD1 matches at 9 bases. The germline CDR1 and CDR2 sequences are SGHRS and YFSETQ. The CDR3 totals 15 residues. J lost 6 bases, V lost 4 bases, and 11 bases had no gene match. CDR3 amino acids: CASSIGGTGKSEQYF. CDR3 nucleotide sequence: TGCGCCAGCAGCATTGGAGGGACAGGGAAGTCCGAGCAGTACTTC.

V gene TRBV3-1 combines with J gene TRBJ2-3; D may be TRBD1 (5 bases). Germline loops: CDR1 LGHDT, CDR2 YNNKEL (reference sequence). The CDR3 has 14 residues. V shed 6 bases and J shed 5 bases, with 15 bases lying between them. CDR3 loop: CASSPTGLIDTQYF. The CDR3 DNA follows: TGTGCCAGCAGTCCTACAGGTCTGATAGATACGCAGTATTTT.

The chain couples TRBV20-1 to TRBJ1-2; D gene unclear. Germline CDR1 and CDR2: DFQATT and SNEGSKA (reference sequence). The CDR3 runs 12 residues. In DNA, the CDR3 is TGCAGCCCTAAGGCCGGCCGGGATGGCTACACCTTC. Its protein product is CSPKAGRDGYTF.

This clonotype was counted a few times. V is TRBV7-6 and J is TRBJ2-7; 10 bases fit TRBD1. CDR3 length: 15 amino acids. V lost 5 bases to trimming and J lost 0 bases; unmatched junction nucleotides: 4. Per germline, CDR1 SGHVS and CDR2 FNYEAQ. In nucleotides, the CDR3 is TGTGCCAGCAGCCCGGGGACAGGGGTCTCCTACGAGCAGTACTTC. This encodes CASSPGTGVSYEQYF.

The rearrangement uses TRBV20-1 and TRBJ2-3, with D perhaps matching TRBD1 (6 bases). With 3 bases removed from V and 3 bases from J, the gap between germline ends came to 13 bases. Germline lookup yields CDR1 DFQATT and CDR2 SNEGSKA (reference sequence). The CDR3 consists of 14 residues. In DNA, the CDR3 is TGCAGTGCTAGTTCACAGGGCTTGACAGATACGCAGTATTTT. This gives the protein CSASSQGLTDTQYF.

This clonotype appeared a few times. This chain connects TRBV5-1 to TRBJ1-6, with D possibly TRBD1 on 6 matching bases. Trimming pared 1 base from V and 9 bases from J, leaving 14 bases between. CDR1 is SGHRS and CDR2 is YFSETQ in the germline V gene. CDR3 length: 15 residues. The DNA for the CDR3 is TGCGCCAGCAGCTTGAATCAGGGGAGTATTTCACCCCTCCACTTT. It encodes CASSLNQGSISPLHF. Using reference TRBV5-1 and TRBJ1-6 for the parts outside the CDR3, the full variable domain is KAGVTQTPRYLIKTRGQQVTLSCSPISGHRSVSWYQQTPGQGLQFLFEYFSETQRNKGNFPGRFSGRQFSNSRSEMNVSTLELGDSALYLCASSLNQGSISPLHFGNGTRLTVT.

This clonotype appeared many times. The CDR3 nucleotides read TGCAGCGCGGAGTACCAAGAGACCCAGTACTTC. It encodes CSAEYQETQYF. The chain joins TRBV20-1 to TRBJ2-5; D is unclear. The CDR3 spans 11 residues. Germline V CDR1 and CDR2: DFQATT, SNEGSKA (reference sequence).

V is TRBV25-1 and J is TRBJ2-5, with D unclear. In germline, CDR1 is MGHDK, CDR2 SYGVNS. Trimming pared 2 bases from V and 8 bases from J, leaving 15 bases between. CDR3 length: 14 residues. The DNA for the CDR3 is TGTGCCAGCAGTGAACGCAGGCGTACTCCCACCCAGTACTTC. It codes for CASSERRRTPTQYF.

Details on this clonotype: The germline gene is not matched at one end of the junction; a read error may be the cause. The V and J genes are TRBV25-1 and TRBJ1-2; 9 bases align to TRBD1. The CDR3 contains 14 residues. Germline values: CDR1 MGHDK, CDR2 SYGVNS. CDR3 sequence reads: CACSEPGQGNGYTF. As DNA, the CDR3 is TGTGCCTGCAGTGAGCCGGGACAGGGAAATGGCTACACCTTC.

This clonotype was detected a few times. The chain employs TRBV29-1 and TRBJ2-1; 9 bases match TRBD1. This CDR3 is 13 amino acids long. Trimming removed 5 bases from V and 6 bases from J; junction bases left unmatched: 5. Germline V gene lookup returns CDR1 SQVTM and CDR2 ANQGSEA. The CDR3 reads CSVRTGVVNEQFF. CDR3 DNA: TGCAGCGTTCGGACAGGGGTGGTCAATGAGCAGTTCTTC.